This TCR beta chain originates from a study of blood T cell repertoires in COVID-19 (TCRdb year 2020). Study-wide context: Samples covering the acute and convalescent phases of COVID-19 were provided by collaborators in the United States, Italy and Spain. The prospective study material was composed of cDNA or gDNA derived from T cells, B-cell-depleted T cells, or PBMCs. Subjects who had been exposed to COVID-19, were actively infected with it, or had recovered from it provided the deeply sampled blood TCRbeta repertoires that made up the dataset. The repertoires were released in a freely available public database intended as a resource for research on the immune response to SARS-CoV-2. The samples were drawn from the first 160 participants of the ongoing ImmuneRACE study and from 1,254 subjects provided by 6 global collaborators. The sample metadata nearly always contained a de-identified subject ID, COVID-19 status, age in years and sex. HLA class I and class II types, where available, came from metadata supplied by the sample provider rather than from assay-based typing.

TCRbeta CDR3 regions were amplified from genomic DNA using the immunoSEQ Assay, a bias-controlled multiplex PCR. As for the authors' bioinformatics: The number of nucleated cells in each sample was estimated by amplification of reference gene primers within the assay. To quantify the absolute abundance of each unique TCRbeta CDR3 rearrangement, sequence reads were collapsed and filtered. For each sample, productive Simpson clonality was calculated by taking the square root of Simpson's diversity index across productive rearrangements. TCRdb's version of the immuneACCESS table is confined to in-frame rearrangements and falls short of the full clone set. An unresolved V gene accounts for under half of the shortfall where checked; the remainder is of unknown origin. The V and J calls and clone size come from that table; D and trimming were worked out from the DNA. This sample comprises hundreds of thousands of clones, roughly 89% of them detected only once. The ten largest clonotypes hold around 6% of the sample.

Samples from volunteer blood donors who had recovered from COVID-19 were contributed by a second Seattle source. Collaborating institutions collected whole blood in K2EDTA tubes following their own protocols. For TCRbeta analysis, collaborators shipped samples as frozen whole blood, isolated PBMCs, or DNA extracted from either of those sample types. As for this clone: The target of this receptor is not known. One base away there is no much larger clone; base qualities are not given.

The investigation overall reported the following: The quantity of clinical and demographic metadata differed by source and by participant and was supplied without curation.

Unmatched junction bases come to 5, with V trimmed by 5 bases and J by 5 bases. Based on the germline V gene (reference sequence), the CDR1 and CDR2 sequences are SEHNR and FQNEAQ. Inclusive of the bounding cysteine and phenylalanine, the CDR3 is 16 residues long. The CDR3 DNA has 48 bases and is translated from base 1. The chain uses TRBV7-9 and TRBJ2-2, with 13 bases aligning to TRBD2. Sample: peripheral blood. The receptor comes from a man between 60 and 70 years old who had recovered from COVID-19. The DNA sequence is TGTGCCAGCAGCGTCGGGACTAGCGGGAATACCGGGGAGCTGTTTTTT. Its translation reads: CASSVGTSGNTGELFF.